This TCR beta chain was sequenced for a study of cytomegalovirus exposure and HLA in healthy donors. CDR3 size: 14 residues. Looked up from germline, CDR1 is MNHNY and CDR2 is SVGAGI (reference sequence). V shed 6 bases, J shed 7 bases, and the junction held 9 bases outside the gene matches. PCR involved 60 Vbeta and 13 Jbeta primers. Sequenced by immunoSEQ multiplex PCR; TCRdb stores in-frame clones only, minus some. The sample records about 120,000 clones, 75% to 80% being singletons. With regard to this clone: Its antigen is not known.

Overall study results and limits: In vitro confirmation showed a few CMV-associated chains to be CMV antigen specific.

This TCR derives from a woman aged 35 to 49 in good health and CMV-seropositive. The J gene is TRBJ1-5, the V gene TRBV6-6, with TRBD1 identical over 7 bases. Input material: PBMCs. CDR3 DNA sequence: TGTGCCAGCAGCCCAGACAGGGACAGCCAGCCCCAGCATTTT. Translated: CASSPDRDSQPQHF.